The T cell receptor beta chain described here comes from a study of Ad26.COV2.S vaccination and SARS-CoV-2 variants. Study in general: Administration of Ad26.COV2.S was intramuscular, either once or twice 56 days apart. General study findings and limits: Substantial post-vaccination breadth of spike-specific CD8+ and CD4+ T cell responses was reported.

Of note for this clone: Its target is not known.

Germline V CDR1 and CDR2: SQVTM, ANQGSEA. Trimming removed 5 bases from V and 0 bases from J; junction bases left unmatched: 3. CDR3 length equals 14 residues. Treatment: some 20 received Ad26.COV2.S at low or high dose, single or two shots; 5 received placebo; per-sample allocation not given. Samples came from day 63 after the first vaccine or placebo injection. This adult donor, from Boston, was 18-55 years old. Profiling relied on immunoSEQ multiplex PCR, and the TCRdb table lists in-frame clones only, not all of them. The sample shows some 350,000 clones, about 88% of them seen only once. Sample: peripheral blood, taken in a trial of Ad26.COV2.S vaccine versus placebo. This TCR derives from a person aged 18-65 years who received the Ad26.COV2.S COVID-19 vaccine or a placebo. The genes are TRBV29-1 and TRBJ2-3, with 9 bases fitting TRBD1. As DNA, the CDR3 is TGCAGCGTTACTGGACAGGGGAGCACAGATACGCAGTATTTT. Translating gives CSVTGQGSTDTQYF.